One and the same sample provided the 9 T cell receptor beta chains below, sequenced in a study of shared clonotypes between healthy human individuals. TCRdb's copy holds only in-frame clones and misses some; the assay was immunoSEQ multiplex PCR. This sample has 190,000 or so clones, with over 50% found just once. The sequencing input was memory CD4+ T cells sorted from blood. Stated subset: CD45RA-negative fraction. Receptor source: a man younger than 40 in good health.

This clone was detected only once. J is TRBJ2-1 and V is TRBV6-1, with D uncertain. The CDR3 spans 15 residues. From germline, CDR1 is MNHNS and CDR2 SASEGT. V was trimmed by 4 bases and J by 0 bases, leaving 10 bases between them. CDR3 residues: CASSGSVGSYNEQFF. CDR3 sequence (DNA): TGTGCCAGCAGTGGCAGTGTTGGCTCCTACAATGAGCAGTTCTTC.

The J gene is TRBJ2-3, the V gene TRBV7-2; 7 bases match TRBD2. V lost 1 base and J lost 2; bases outside the gene matches: 9. Germline V gene lookup returns CDR1 SGHTA and CDR2 FQGNSA. The length of the CDR3 is 17 residues. The CDR3 bases are TGTGCCAGCAGCTTAGAGGGCCGGGGACTAATCACAGATACGCAGTATTTT. Residues: CASSLEGRGLITDTQYF.

The V call is TRBV5-1, the J call TRBJ1-1, with D unresolved. This CDR3 is 12 amino acids long. V lost 0 bases and J 7 bases, leaving 7 bases between the germline ends. The germline CDR1 and CDR2 sequences are SGHRS and YFSETQ. CDR3 in DNA: TGCGCCAGCAGCTTGGAAGCCGATGAAGCTTTCTTT. It translates to CASSLEADEAFF.

This clone was seen repeatedly, ten times or more. V gene TRBV6-1 combines with J gene TRBJ2-2; TRBD1 agrees at 9 bases. Trimming took 6 bases from V and 5 from J; bases not matched to a gene: 4. CDR3 length: 14 amino acids. The V gene's germline CDR1 is MNHNS and CDR2 SASEGT. CDR3 amino acids: CASRGTGRTGELFF. The CDR3 DNA follows: TGTGCCAGCAGAGGGACAGGGCGGACCGGGGAGCTGTTTTTT.

This clone was seen a few times. The chain is built from TRBV4-3 and TRBJ2-7; D remains unclear. There are 13 residues in the CDR3. Per germline, CDR1 LGHNA and CDR2 YSLEER. Trimming removed 0 bases at V and 7 bases at J, with 10 bases between. The CDR3, as DNA: TGCGCCAGCAGCCAAGAGTTGGGAAGGGAGCAGTACTTC. Translated, it gives CASSQELGREQYF.

The rearrangement joins TRBV30 to TRBJ1-2, with no clear D. CDR1 and CDR2 from the germline V gene are GTSNPN and SVGIG (reference sequence). This CDR3 is built from 12 residues. V lost 5 bases, J lost 7 bases, and 14 bases lay in between. This CDR3 reads CAWRLSGGGYTF. For the CDR3, the DNA is TGTGCCTGGCGATTGTCAGGAGGTGGCTACACCTTC.

The chain joins TRBV28 to TRBJ2-5; the D is unclear. In germline, CDR1 is MDHEN, CDR2 SYDVKM. V was trimmed by 1 base and J by 5 bases, leaving 11 bases between them. The CDR3 has 14 amino acids. CDR3 protein: CASSLYRARETQYF. The CDR3, as DNA: TGTGCCAGCAGTTTATACCGGGCACGGGAGACCCAGTACTTC.

The chain recombines TRBV5-1 with TRBJ2-5; weak D call: TRBD2 (5 bases). The CDR3 consists of 16 residues. The V end lost 0 bases, the J end lost 0 bases, and 12 bases lay between the germline ends. CDR1 and CDR2 from the germline V gene are SGHRS and YFSETQ. CDR3 amino acids: CASSLDLPGNQETQYF. Here the CDR3 DNA reads TGCGCCAGCAGCTTGGATCTTCCCGGGAACCAAGAGACCCAGTACTTC.

This rearrangement joins TRBV28 to TRBJ1-1; D uncertain. The germline CDR1 and CDR2 sequences are MDHEN and SYDVKM. The length of the CDR3 is 12 residues. V was shortened by 2 bases and J by 5 bases, with 6 bases between the two germline ends. The CDR3 here is CASSLRVTEAFF. CDR3 DNA sequence: TGTGCCAGCAGTTTACGGGTGACTGAAGCTTTCTTT.